This T cell receptor (beta chain) stems from a study of OX40 agonist ivuxolimab in advanced cancers. The repertoire was sequenced with immunoSEQ multiplex PCR; TCRdb's copy has only in-frame clones and lacks some. The sample lists about 110,000 clones; about 91% were seen once. This CDR3 is 14 amino acids long. Germline-derived CDR1 and CDR2 are LNHDA and SQIVND (reference sequence). The V end lost 1 base, the J end lost 5 bases, and 11 bases lay between the germline ends. Autoimmune disease history or systemic immunosuppression was exclusionary. The receptor was derived from an adult with an advanced solid tumor such as melanoma, head and neck, liver or kidney cancer. The sequences come from CD4+ or CD8+ T cells sorted from blood, collected in a trial of the OX40 agonist ivuxolimab. The gene calls are TRBV19 and TRBJ2-5; TRBD1 might be the D (5 bases). CDR3 DNA: TGTGCCAGTAGTATAGCCCCAGGGTTGGAGACCCAGTACTTC. It yields the protein CASSIAPGLETQYF.